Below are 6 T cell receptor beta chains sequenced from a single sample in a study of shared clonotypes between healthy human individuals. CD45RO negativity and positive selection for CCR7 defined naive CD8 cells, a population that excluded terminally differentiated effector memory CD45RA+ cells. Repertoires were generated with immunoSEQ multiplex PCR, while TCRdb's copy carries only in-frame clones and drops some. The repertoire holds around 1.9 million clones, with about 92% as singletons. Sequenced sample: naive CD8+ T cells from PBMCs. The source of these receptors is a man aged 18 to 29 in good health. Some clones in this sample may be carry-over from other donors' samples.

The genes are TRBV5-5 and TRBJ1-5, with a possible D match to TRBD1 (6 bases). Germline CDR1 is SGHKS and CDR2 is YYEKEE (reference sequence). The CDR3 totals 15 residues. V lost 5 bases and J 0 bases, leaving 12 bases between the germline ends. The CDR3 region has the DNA TGTGCCAGCAGACAGGGAGAACCTAGCAATCAGCCCCAGCATTTT. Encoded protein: CASRQGEPSNQPQHF.

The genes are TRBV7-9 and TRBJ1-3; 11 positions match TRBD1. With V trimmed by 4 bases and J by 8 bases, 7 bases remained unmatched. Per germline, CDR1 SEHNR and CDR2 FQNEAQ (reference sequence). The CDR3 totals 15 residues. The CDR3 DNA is TGTGCCAGCAGCTCCCATGAGGGACAGGGGGACACCATATATTTT. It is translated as CASSSHEGQGDTIYF.

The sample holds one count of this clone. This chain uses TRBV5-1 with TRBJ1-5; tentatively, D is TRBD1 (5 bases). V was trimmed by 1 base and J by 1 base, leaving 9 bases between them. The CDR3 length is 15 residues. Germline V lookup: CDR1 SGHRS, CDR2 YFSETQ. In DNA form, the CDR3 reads TGCGCCAGCAGCTTGTTGGGGGGGAGCAATCAGCCCCAGCATTTT. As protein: CASSLLGGSNQPQHF.

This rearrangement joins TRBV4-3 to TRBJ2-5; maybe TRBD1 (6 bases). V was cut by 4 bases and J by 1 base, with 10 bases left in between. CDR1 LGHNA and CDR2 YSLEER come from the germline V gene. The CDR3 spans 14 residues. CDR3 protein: CASSLQGFQETQYF. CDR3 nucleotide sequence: TGCGCCAGCAGCCTTCAGGGGTTCCAAGAGACCCAGTACTTC.

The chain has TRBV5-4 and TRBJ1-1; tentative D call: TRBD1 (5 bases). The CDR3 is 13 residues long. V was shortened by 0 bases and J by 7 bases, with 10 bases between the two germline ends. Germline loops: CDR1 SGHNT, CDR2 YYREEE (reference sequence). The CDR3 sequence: CASSLALGGEAFF. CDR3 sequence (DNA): TGTGCCAGCAGCTTGGCCTTGGGGGGTGAAGCTTTCTTT. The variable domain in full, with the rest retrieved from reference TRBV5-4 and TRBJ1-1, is ETGVTQSPTHLIKTRGQQVTLRCSSQSGHNTVSWYQQALGQGPQFIFQYYREEENGRGNFPPRFSGLQFPNYSSELNVNALELDDSALYLCASSLALGGEAFFGQGTRLTVV.

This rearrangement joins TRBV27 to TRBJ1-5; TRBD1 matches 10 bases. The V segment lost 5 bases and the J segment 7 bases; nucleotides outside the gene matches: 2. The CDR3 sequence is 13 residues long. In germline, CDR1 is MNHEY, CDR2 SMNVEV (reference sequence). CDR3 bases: TGTGCCAGCAGTAGACAGGGGGCCCAGCCCCAGCATTTT. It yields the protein CASSRQGAQPQHF.